Detailed here is one TCR beta chain. Its matching antigen is unknown. Each CDR3 protein is one row after TCRdb ran MiXCR on the 5' RACE reads. The table has under 550,000 distinct CDR3 sequences, 15% to 20% seen once. This sample was taken from a study of T-cell memory formation after mild COVID-19. Study details: Each donor largely had its own TCR clusters. Overall study results and limits: Clones contracting over day 15 to 85 were CD4/CD8 balanced, with later expanders leaning CD4+. That cross-reactive memory joined was suggested by some responding clones appearing in pre-infection memory.

Trimming left V 7 bases short and J 1 base short, with 21 bases between. The CDR3 is 17 amino acids. The receptor was isolated from an adult woman who had mild COVID-19 (a few samples of this study predate the infection). Cell type and time point are not known. The rearrangement uses TRBV12-3 or TRBV12-4 and TRBJ2-3; D may be TRBD1 or TRBD2 (5 bases each). The specimen sequenced was PBMCs or a T cell subset sorted from them (not recorded which). For the CDR3, the DNA is TGTGCCAGCACCTTTTGGGGACGGGGATGGCGCACAGATACGCAGTATTTT. The encoded protein is CASTFWGRGWRTDTQYF.